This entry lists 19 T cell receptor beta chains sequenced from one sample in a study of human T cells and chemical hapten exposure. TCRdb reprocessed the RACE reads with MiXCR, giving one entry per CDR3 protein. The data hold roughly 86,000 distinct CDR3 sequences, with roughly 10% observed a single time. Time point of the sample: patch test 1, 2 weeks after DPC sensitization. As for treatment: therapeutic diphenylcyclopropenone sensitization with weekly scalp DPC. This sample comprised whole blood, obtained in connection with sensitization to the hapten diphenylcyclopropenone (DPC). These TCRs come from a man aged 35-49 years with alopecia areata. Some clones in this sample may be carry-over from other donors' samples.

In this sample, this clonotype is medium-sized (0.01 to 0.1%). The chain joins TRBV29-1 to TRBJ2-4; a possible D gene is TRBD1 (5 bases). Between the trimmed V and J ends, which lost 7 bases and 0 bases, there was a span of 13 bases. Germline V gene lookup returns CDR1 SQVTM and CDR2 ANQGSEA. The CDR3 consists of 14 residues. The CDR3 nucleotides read TGCAGCGCGACCATGACAGTAGCCAAAAACATTCAGTACTTC. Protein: CSATMTVAKNIQYF.

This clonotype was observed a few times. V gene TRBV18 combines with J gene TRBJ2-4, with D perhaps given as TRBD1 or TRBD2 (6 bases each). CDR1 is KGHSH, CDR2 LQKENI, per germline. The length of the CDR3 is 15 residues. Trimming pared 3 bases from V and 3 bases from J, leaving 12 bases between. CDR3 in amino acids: CASSPGGTDKNIQYF. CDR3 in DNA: TGTGCCAGCTCACCCGGGGGCACGGACAAAAACATTCAGTACTTC.

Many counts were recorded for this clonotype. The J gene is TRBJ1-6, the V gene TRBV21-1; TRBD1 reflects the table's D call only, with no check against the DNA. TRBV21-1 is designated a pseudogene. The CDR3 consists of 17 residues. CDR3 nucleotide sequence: TGTGCCAGCAGCAAAGCGGGACAGGGGTGGTATTGTTCACCCCTCCACTTT. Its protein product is CASSKAGQGWYCSPLHF.

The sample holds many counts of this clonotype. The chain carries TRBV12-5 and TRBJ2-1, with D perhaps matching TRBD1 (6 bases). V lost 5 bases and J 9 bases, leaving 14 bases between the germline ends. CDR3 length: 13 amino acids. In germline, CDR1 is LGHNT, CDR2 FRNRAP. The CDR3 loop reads CASGPLGASEQFF. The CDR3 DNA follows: TGTGCTAGTGGTCCTCTGGGGGCATCTGAGCAGTTCTTC.

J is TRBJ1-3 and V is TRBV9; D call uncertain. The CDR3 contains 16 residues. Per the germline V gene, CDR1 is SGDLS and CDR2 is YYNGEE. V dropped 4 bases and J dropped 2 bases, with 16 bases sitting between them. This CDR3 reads CASSPDNGGTGNTIYF. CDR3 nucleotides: TGTGCCAGCAGCCCCGATAATGGTGGAACTGGAAACACCATATATTTT.

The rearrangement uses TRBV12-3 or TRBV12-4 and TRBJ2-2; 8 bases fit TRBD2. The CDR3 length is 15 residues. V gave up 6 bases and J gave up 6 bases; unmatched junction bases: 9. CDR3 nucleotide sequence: TGTGCCAGCAGCTTTGGGACTAGGTACGCCGGGGAGCTGTTTTTT. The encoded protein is CASSFGTRYAGELFF.

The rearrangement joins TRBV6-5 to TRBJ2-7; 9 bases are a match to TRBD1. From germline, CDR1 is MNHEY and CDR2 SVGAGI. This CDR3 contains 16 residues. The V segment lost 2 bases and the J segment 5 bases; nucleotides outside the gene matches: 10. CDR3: CASSYMTGTGSHEQYF. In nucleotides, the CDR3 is TGTGCCAGCAGTTACATGACCGGGACAGGGTCACACGAGCAGTACTTC.

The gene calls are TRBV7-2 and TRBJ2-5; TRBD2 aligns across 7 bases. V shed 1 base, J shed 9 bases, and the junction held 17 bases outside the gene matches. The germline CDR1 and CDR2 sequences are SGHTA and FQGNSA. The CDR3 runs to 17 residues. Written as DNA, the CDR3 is TGTGCCAGCAGCTTAGTTGCAGCGGGAACTCCATCGGGGGCCCAGTACTTC. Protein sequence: CASSLVAAGTPSGAQYF.

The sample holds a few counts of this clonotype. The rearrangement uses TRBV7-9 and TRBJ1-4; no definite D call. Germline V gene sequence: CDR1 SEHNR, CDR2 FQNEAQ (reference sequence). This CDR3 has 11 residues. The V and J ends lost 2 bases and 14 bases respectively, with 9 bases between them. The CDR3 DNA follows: TGTGCCAGCAGCTTAATGGGTGCGCTGTTTTTT. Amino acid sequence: CASSLMGALFF.

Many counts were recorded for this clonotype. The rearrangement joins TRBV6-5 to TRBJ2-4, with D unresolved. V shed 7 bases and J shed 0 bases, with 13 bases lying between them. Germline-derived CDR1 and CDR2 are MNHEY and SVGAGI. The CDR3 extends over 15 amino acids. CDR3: CASMSSTIAKNIQYF. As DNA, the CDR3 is TGTGCCAGCATGTCATCCACAATAGCCAAAAACATTCAGTACTTC.

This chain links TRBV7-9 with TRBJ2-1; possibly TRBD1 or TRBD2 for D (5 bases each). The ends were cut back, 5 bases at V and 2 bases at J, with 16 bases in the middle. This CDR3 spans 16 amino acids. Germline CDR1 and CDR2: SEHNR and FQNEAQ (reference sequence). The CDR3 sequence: CASSTTEVGAYNEQFF. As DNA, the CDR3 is TGTGCCAGCAGCACGACCGAAGTGGGGGCCTACAATGAGCAGTTCTTC.

DNA of the CDR3: TGTGCCAGCAGCTCCCCACTAGCGGGACGCAATGAGCAGTTCTTC. Protein sequence: CASSSPLAGRNEQFF. V gene TRBV28 combines with J gene TRBJ2-1, with 10 bases that match TRBD2. V shed 6 bases and J 6 bases; nucleotides not matched to a gene: 8. The CDR3 is 15 amino acids. CDR1 and CDR2 (germline): MDHEN, SYDVKM.

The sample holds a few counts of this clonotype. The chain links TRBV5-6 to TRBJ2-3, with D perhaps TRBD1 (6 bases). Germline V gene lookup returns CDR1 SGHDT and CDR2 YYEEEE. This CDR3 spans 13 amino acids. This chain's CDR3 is CAAGAFGTDTQYF. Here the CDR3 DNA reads TGTGCAGCAGGGGCCTTCGGCACAGATACGCAGTATTTT. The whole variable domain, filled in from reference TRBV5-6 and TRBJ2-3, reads DAGVTQSPTHLIKTRGQQVTLRCSPKSGHDTVSWYQQALGQGPQFIFQYYEEEERQRGNFPDRFSGHQFPNYSSELNVNALLLGDSALYLCAAGAFGTDTQYFGPGTRLTVL.

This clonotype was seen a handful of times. DNA of the CDR3: TGTGCCAGTCAATGGGACAGCAGCTCCTACGAGCAGTACTTC. It is translated as CASQWDSSSYEQYF. The genes are TRBV19 and TRBJ2-7, with 7 bases aligning to TRBD1. The germline V gene has CDR1 LNHDA and CDR2 SQIVND (reference sequence). Trimming removed 8 bases from V and 0 bases from J; junction bases left unmatched: 7. The CDR3 is 14 amino acids.

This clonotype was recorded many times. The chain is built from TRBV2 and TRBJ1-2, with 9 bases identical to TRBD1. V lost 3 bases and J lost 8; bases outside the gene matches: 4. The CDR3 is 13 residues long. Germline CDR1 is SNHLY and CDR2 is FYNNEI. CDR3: CASSEGQGGGYTF. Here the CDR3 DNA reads TGTGCCAGCAGTGAGGGACAGGGAGGAGGCTACACCTTC.

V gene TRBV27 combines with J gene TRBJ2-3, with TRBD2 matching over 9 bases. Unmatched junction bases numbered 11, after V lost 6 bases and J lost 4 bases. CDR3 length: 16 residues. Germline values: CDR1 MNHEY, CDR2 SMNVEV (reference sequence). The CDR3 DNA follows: TGTGCCAGCAGCCCCCTAGCGGGGCCCCCTCCAGATACGCAGTATTTT. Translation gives CASSPLAGPPPDTQYF.

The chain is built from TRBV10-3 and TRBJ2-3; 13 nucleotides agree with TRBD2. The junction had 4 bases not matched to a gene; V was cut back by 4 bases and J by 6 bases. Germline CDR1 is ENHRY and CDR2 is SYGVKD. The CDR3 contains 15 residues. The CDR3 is CAISGGTSGTDTQYF. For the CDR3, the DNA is TGTGCCATCAGTGGGGGGACTAGCGGGACTGATACGCAGTATTTT.

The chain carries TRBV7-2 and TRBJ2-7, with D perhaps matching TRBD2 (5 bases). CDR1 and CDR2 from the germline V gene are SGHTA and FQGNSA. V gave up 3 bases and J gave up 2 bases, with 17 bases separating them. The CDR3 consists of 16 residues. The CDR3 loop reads CASSFDSAGSTYEQYF. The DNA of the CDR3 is TGTGCCAGCAGCTTCGACTCGGCGGGTTCGACCTACGAGCAGTACTTC.

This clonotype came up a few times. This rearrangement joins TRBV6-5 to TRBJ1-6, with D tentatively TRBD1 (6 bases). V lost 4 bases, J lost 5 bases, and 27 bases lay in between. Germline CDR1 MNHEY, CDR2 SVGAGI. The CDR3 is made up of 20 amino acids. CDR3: CASSFTFENREVYDNSPLHF. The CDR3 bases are TGTGCCAGCAGTTTTACCTTTGAGAACAGGGAGGTGTATGATAATTCACCCCTCCACTTT.